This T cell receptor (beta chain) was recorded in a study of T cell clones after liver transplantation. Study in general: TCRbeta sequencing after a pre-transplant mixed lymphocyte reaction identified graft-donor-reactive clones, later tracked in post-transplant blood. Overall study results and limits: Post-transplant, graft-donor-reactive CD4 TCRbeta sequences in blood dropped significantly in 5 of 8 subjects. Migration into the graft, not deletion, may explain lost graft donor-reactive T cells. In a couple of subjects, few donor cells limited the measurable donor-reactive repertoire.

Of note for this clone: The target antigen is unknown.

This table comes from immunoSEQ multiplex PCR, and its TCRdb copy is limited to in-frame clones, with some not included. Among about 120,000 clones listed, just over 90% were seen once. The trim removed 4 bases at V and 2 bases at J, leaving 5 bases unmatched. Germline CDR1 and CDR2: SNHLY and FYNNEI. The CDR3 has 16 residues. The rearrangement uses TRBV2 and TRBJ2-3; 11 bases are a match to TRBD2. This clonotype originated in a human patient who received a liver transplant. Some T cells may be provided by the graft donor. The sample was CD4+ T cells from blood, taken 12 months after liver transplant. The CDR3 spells CASSAGTSGNTDTQYF. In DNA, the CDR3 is TGTGCCAGCAGTGCCGGGACTAGCGGAAACACAGATACGCAGTATTTT. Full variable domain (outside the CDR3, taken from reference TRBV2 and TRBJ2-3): EPEVTQTPSHQVTQMGQEVILRCVPISNHLYFYWYRQILGQKVEFLVSFYNNEISEKSEIFDDQFSVERPDGSNFTLKIRSTKLEDSAMYFCASSAGTSGNTDTQYFGPGTRLTVL.